A selection of T cell receptor beta chains follows, all from one sample in a study of cytomegalovirus exposure and HLA in healthy donors. TCRdb keeps only in-frame clones here, not all; method: immunoSEQ multiplex PCR. The sample yields 84,000 or so clones, roughly 83% seen once. The sample comprised PBMCs. All receptors come from a woman in her forties or fifties in good health and CMV-seronegative. The CDR3 runs from the conserved cysteine through the conserved F or W. A D gene is named only where the DNA matches it firmly. For some rows the clone size is stated as once, few or many, or as a class when expanded; others skip it.

d_gene: -; v_gene: TRBV2; j_gene: TRBJ2-3; abundance: -; CDR3aa: CASSAGLSTDTQYF; CDR3nt: TGTGCCAGCAGTGCGGGACTCAGCACAGATACGCAGTATTTT
d_gene: TRBD1; v_gene: TRBV5-1; j_gene: TRBJ2-5; abundance: few; CDR3aa: CASSGTGNQETQYF; CDR3nt: TGCGCCAGCAGCGGGACAGGGAACCAAGAGACCCAGTACTTC
d_gene: -; v_gene: TRBV5-6; j_gene: TRBJ1-2; abundance: -; CDR3aa: CASSFGRANYGYTF; CDR3nt: TGTGCCAGCAGCTTCGGGAGAGCTAACTATGGCTACACCTTC
d_gene: -; v_gene: TRBV11-2; j_gene: TRBJ1-1; abundance: -; CDR3aa: CASSPKTGAEAFF; CDR3nt: TGTGCCAGCAGCCCTAAGACAGGCGCTGAAGCTTTCTTT
d_gene: TRBD1; v_gene: TRBV2; j_gene: TRBJ2-2; abundance: -; CDR3aa: CASLRGQGIPGELFF; CDR3nt: TGTGCCAGCCTCCGGGGACAGGGGATCCCCGGGGAGCTGTTTTTT
d_gene: TRBD2; v_gene: TRBV19; j_gene: TRBJ2-1; abundance: few; CDR3aa: CASSEAGGYNEQFF; CDR3nt: TGTGCCAGTAGTGAAGCGGGAGGCTACAATGAGCAGTTCTTC
d_gene: TRBD2; v_gene: TRBV6-1; j_gene: TRBJ2-1; abundance: -; CDR3aa: CASRLAGGYYNEQFF; CDR3nt: TGTGCCAGCAGGCTAGCGGGGGGCTACTACAATGAGCAGTTCTTC
d_gene: TRBD1; v_gene: TRBV5-1; j_gene: TRBJ2-3; abundance: -; CDR3aa: CASSLWGQGTDTQYF; CDR3nt: TGCGCCAGCAGCTTGTGGGGACAGGGCACAGATACGCAGTATTTT
d_gene: -; v_gene: TRBV30; j_gene: TRBJ1-5; abundance: -; CDR3aa: CAWSVIGRGSNQPQHF; CDR3nt: TGTGCCTGGAGTGTAATCGGACGGGGATCCAATCAGCCCCAGCATTTT
d_gene: -; v_gene: TRBV7-9; j_gene: TRBJ1-1; abundance: -; CDR3aa: CSSSSLTVQAFF; CDR3nt: TGTTCCAGCAGCTCGCTGACAGTACAAGCTTTCTTT
d_gene: TRBD2; v_gene: TRBV7-8; j_gene: TRBJ2-7; abundance: -; CDR3aa: CASSPWTSGTYEQYF; CDR3nt: TGTGCCAGCAGCCCGTGGACTAGCGGAACCTACGAGCAGTACTTC
d_gene: TRBD1; v_gene: TRBV5-1; j_gene: TRBJ1-5; abundance: -; CDR3aa: CASSLGTGRNQPQHF; CDR3nt: TGCGCCAGCAGCTTGGGGACAGGCCGCAATCAGCCCCAGCATTTT
d_gene: -; v_gene: TRBV15; j_gene: TRBJ1-4; abundance: few; CDR3aa: CATSKAATNEKLFF; CDR3nt: TGTGCCACCAGCAAAGCTGCAACTAATGAAAAACTGTTTTTT
d_gene: TRBD1; v_gene: TRBV18; j_gene: TRBJ1-1; abundance: once; CDR3aa: CASSRQGEVNTEAFF; CDR3nt: TGTGCCAGCTCACGACAGGGGGAGGTGAACACTGAAGCTTTCTTT
d_gene: -; v_gene: TRBV5-1; j_gene: TRBJ1-3; abundance: few; CDR3aa: CASSSSLPGGGNTIYF; CDR3nt: TGCGCCAGCAGCTCATCCCTTCCGGGGGGAGGAAACACCATATATTTT
d_gene: -; v_gene: TRBV6-5; j_gene: TRBJ1-2; abundance: -; CDR3aa: CASSSDYGYTF; CDR3nt: TGTGCCAGCAGTTCGGACTATGGCTACACCTTC
d_gene: TRBD1; v_gene: TRBV27; j_gene: TRBJ2-1; abundance: -; CDR3aa: CASSSPGGEAYNEQFF; CDR3nt: TGTGCCAGCAGTTCCCCAGGGGGAGAAGCTTACAATGAGCAGTTCTTC
d_gene: -; v_gene: TRBV14; j_gene: TRBJ2-1; abundance: once; CDR3aa: CASSQSLGPHEQFF; CDR3nt: TGTGCCAGCAGCCAGTCACTAGGTCCTCATGAGCAGTTCTTC
d_gene: TRBD1; v_gene: TRBV5-6; j_gene: TRBJ1-2; abundance: -; CDR3aa: CASSPGQGQLGYTF; CDR3nt: TGTGCCAGCAGCCCTGGACAGGGTCAACTGGGCTACACCTTC
d_gene: -; v_gene: TRBV9; j_gene: TRBJ1-4; abundance: -; CDR3aa: CASSVAGNEKLFF; CDR3nt: TGTGCCAGCAGCGTAGCCGGGAATGAAAAACTGTTTTTT
d_gene: -; v_gene: TRBV19; j_gene: TRBJ2-5; abundance: -; CDR3aa: CASSIVGEETQYF; CDR3nt: TGTGCCAGTAGTATAGTTGGAGAAGAGACCCAGTACTTC
d_gene: -; v_gene: TRBV28; j_gene: TRBJ2-7; abundance: -; CDR3aa: CASSFMGAGEQYF; CDR3nt: TGTGCCAGCAGTTTCATGGGGGCTGGCGAGCAGTACTTC